The 16 T cell receptor beta chains below come from one sample, sequenced in a study of T cells expressing NK-cell markers. Following a re-call of the 5' RACE reads, TCRdb has one entry per CDR3 protein and lacks DNA. This sample lists 350,000 to 400,000 distinct CDR3 sequences; its ten largest clones have roughly 10%. The sequenced sample consisted of blood T cells: a sorted CD56 or NKG2C T cell subset, CD4+ or CD8+ T cells, or bulk PBMC T cells (not recorded which). These receptors were collected from a woman between 50 and 59 years old in good health.

This rearrangement joins TRBV5-1 to TRBJ2-2; TCRdb returns TRBD1, unconfirmable since there is no DNA. Per germline, CDR1 SGHRS and CDR2 YFSETQ. The CDR3 spans 14 residues. CDR3 sequence: CASAREPNTGELFF.

The chain uses TRBV5-1 and TRBJ2-1; TCRdb gives TRBD1 as the D gene, but with no DNA this cannot be confirmed. CDR3 size: 15 residues. Germline CDR1 reads SGHRS; CDR2 reads YFSETQ. The CDR3 is CASSSGQGDNREQFF.

This chain joins TRBV29-1 and TRBJ2-7; TCRdb names TRBD2, which stays unverified in the absence of DNA. Germline assignment: CDR1 SQVTM and CDR2 ANQGSEA. The CDR3 extends over 16 amino acids. CDR3 sequence reads: CSATLTSGTTLSEQYF.

The chain is built from TRBV4-1 and TRBJ2-1; TCRdb's assignment of TRBD2 cannot be checked, as there is no DNA. Germline-derived CDR1 and CDR2 are MGHRA and YSYEKL. The CDR3 is made up of 14 amino acids. This CDR3 is CASSHGWRENEQFF.

The V call is TRBV20-1, the J call TRBJ2-5; TCRdb proposes TRBD2, but this gene call is untestable without DNA. CDR1 and CDR2 (germline): DFQATT, SNEGSKA (reference sequence). This CDR3 has 14 amino acids. This CDR3 reads CSARVGLPQETQYF.

This chain links TRBV2 with TRBJ1-5. Germline V gene sequence: CDR1 SNHLY, CDR2 FYNNEI. The CDR3 spans 14 residues. The CDR3 loop reads CASTQGAPNQPQHF.

The rearrangement links TRBV27 to TRBJ1-1. The CDR3 is 12 amino acids. Germline V gene data show CDR1 as MNHEY and CDR2 as SMNVEV (reference sequence). This CDR3 is CASRHSNTEAFF.

The V gene is TRBV7-2, the J gene TRBJ2-2; with no DNA, the TCRdb D assignment of TRBD1 cannot be verified. There are 16 residues in the CDR3. The germline CDR1 and CDR2 sequences are SGHTA and FQGNSA. CDR3: CASSPRPGGNTGELFF.

V and J are TRBV20-1 and TRBJ1-1; TCRdb's assignment of TRBD1 cannot be checked, as there is no DNA. CDR1 and CDR2 (germline): DFQATT, SNEGSKA (reference sequence). The CDR3 length is 15 residues. Here the CDR3 reads CSAPGQVLMNTEAFF.

The V gene is TRBV7-2, the J gene TRBJ2-3; the TRBD2 assignment by TCRdb is unverifiable without DNA. CDR1 and CDR2 (germline): SGHTA, FQGNSA. This CDR3 has 15 amino acids. CDR3 in amino acids: CASKDFSGRSDTQYF.

The V call is TRBV6-6, the J call TRBJ2-3; the TRBD2 assignment by TCRdb is unverifiable without DNA. The germline V gene encodes CDR1 MNHNY and CDR2 SVGAGI (reference sequence). This CDR3 comprises 15 residues. Here the CDR3 reads CASRLAGRGTDTQYF.

This chain joins TRBV10-3 and TRBJ2-1; TCRdb reports TRBD2, a call that lacks DNA to check it against. The germline gives CDR1 ENHRY, CDR2 SYGVKD. The CDR3 totals 16 residues. CDR3 sequence reads: CAISSSGRAVHNEQFF.

V and J are TRBV6-2 or TRBV6-3 and TRBJ2-1; TCRdb returns TRBD1, unconfirmable since there is no DNA. Per the germline V gene, CDR1 is MNHEY and CDR2 is SVGEGT. The CDR3 is 15 residues long. The CDR3 loop is CASSQGERALGEQFF.

This chain links TRBV29-1 with TRBJ1-1; TCRdb gives TRBD1 as the D gene, but with no DNA this cannot be confirmed. Germline lookup yields CDR1 SQVTM and CDR2 ANQGSEA. This CDR3 is 13 amino acids long. CDR3 loop: CSVGGVGAAEAFF.

This CDR3 reads CASSSRPDTQYF. The J gene is TRBJ2-3, the V gene TRBV7-3; TCRdb selects TRBD1, and the lack of DNA leaves this call unchecked. This CDR3 has 12 amino acids. Germline V lookup: CDR1 SGHTA, CDR2 FQGTGA.

V usage is TRBV24-1 and J usage is TRBJ2-3; TCRdb returns TRBD1, unconfirmable since there is no DNA. The CDR3 is 16 amino acids. Per the germline V gene, CDR1 is KGHDR and CDR2 is SFDVKD. This chain's CDR3 is CATTAGHMTSTDTQYF.